The T cell receptor (beta chain) described here comes from a study of cytomegalovirus exposure and HLA in healthy donors. General observations from the study: HLA alleles showed associations with fewer than 20,000 TCR beta sequences in a later analysis, at a 0.05 false discovery rate.

Germline V CDR1 and CDR2: KGHSH, LQKENI. V was clipped by 2 bases and J by 5 bases, with 12 bases between them. The CDR3 runs to 14 residues. Note on this clone: Its specificity is unknown.

This PCR relied on a set of 60 Vbeta primers and 13 Jbeta primers. Assay: immunoSEQ multiplex PCR; the TCRdb copy retains only in-frame clones and omits some. The table records some 160,000 clones, around 78% of them present only once. This chain joins TRBV18 and TRBJ1-2; D is perhaps TRBD1 (6 bases). Sequencing was performed on PBMCs. The TCR was taken from a woman aged 35 to 49 in good health and CMV-seropositive. CDR3 in amino acids: CASSPSGGTYGYTF. CDR3 coding DNA: TGTGCCAGCTCACCATCCGGGGGGACATATGGCTACACCTTC.